The rows below give T cell receptor beta chains drawn from one sample of a study of blood T cell repertoires in COVID-19. Clones were sequenced by immunoSEQ multiplex PCR, and TCRdb holds only the in-frame ones, with some missing. The table has around 20,000 clones, roughly 84% seen once. Sequenced input: peripheral blood. The receptors derive from a man aged 40-55 years with acute or convalescent COVID-19. Each CDR3 is given with its conserved first and last residue. A D gene is named only where the DNA matches it firmly. Rows may omit the clone size; those that give it use once, few, many or a size class.

CDR3aa	CDR3nt	len	v_gene	abundance	d_gene	j_gene
CAWSGAGAHYGYTF	TGTGCCTGGAGTGGTGCTGGGGCCCACTATGGCTACACCTTC	14	TRBV30	-	-	TRBJ1-2
CASAQGHNQPQHF	TGTGCCAGCGCGCAGGGCCACAATCAGCCCCAGCATTTT	13	TRBV6-5	-	-	TRBJ1-5
CAWSLGQSPIGGYTF	TGTGCCTGGAGTCTGGGACAGAGTCCTATCGGTGGCTACACCTTC	15	TRBV30	-	TRBD1	TRBJ1-2
CASRPSASTDTQYF	TGTGCCAGCAGACCTAGTGCTAGCACAGATACGCAGTATTTT	14	TRBV6-5	-	-	TRBJ2-3
CASSAWGDRSNQPQHF	TGTGCCAGCAGTGCATGGGGGGACCGTAGCAATCAGCCCCAGCATTTT	16	TRBV2	-	-	TRBJ1-5
CARSLGHHPPETQYF	TGTGCCAGAAGCTTAGGACACCATCCCCCAGAGACCCAGTACTTC	15	TRBV7-5	-	-	TRBJ2-5
CASPPRRSGSYEQYF	TGCGCCAGCCCCCCCCGAAGGAGTGGGTCCTACGAGCAGTACTTC	15	TRBV23-1	-	-	TRBJ2-7
CSANTAYEQYF	TGCAGCGCCAACACAGCCTACGAGCAGTACTTC	11	TRBV29-1	once	-	TRBJ2-7
CASSLQDSYEQYF	TGCGCCAGCAGCTTACAGGATTCCTACGAGCAGTACTTC	13	TRBV5-1	few	-	TRBJ2-7
CATSLQGRDYEQYF	TGTGCCACCAGCCTACAGGGGCGGGACTACGAGCAGTACTTC	14	TRBV24-1	-	-	TRBJ2-7
CASRKRNSGAYEQYF	TGTGCCAGCAGGAAAAGGAATAGCGGGGCCTACGAGCAGTACTTC	15	TRBV27	-	TRBD2	TRBJ2-7
CASSLRGPNTEAFF	TGTGCCAGCAGCTTAAGGGGTCCGAACACTGAAGCTTTCTTT	14	TRBV7-2	-	-	TRBJ1-1
CASSQAGTAYYEQYF	TGTGCCAGCAGTCAAGCGGGGACCGCCTATTACGAGCAGTACTTC	15	TRBV6-2/TRBV6-3	-	TRBD2	TRBJ2-7
CASSQVRSPGGFLGYTF	TGCGCCAGCAGCCAAGTTCGGTCCCCAGGGGGCTTTCTTGGCTACACCTTC	17	TRBV4-3	once	TRBD1	TRBJ1-2
CASSLAGTAYEQYF	TGCGCCAGCAGCTTGGCCGGGACAGCTTACGAGCAGTACTTC	14	TRBV5-1	-	TRBD1	TRBJ2-7
CASSFNQGGAFF	TGTGCCAGCAGCTTTAATCAGGGAGGGGCTTTCTTT	12	TRBV11-2	-	-	TRBJ1-1
CASSDQGGNQPQHF	TGTGCCAGCAGTGATCAGGGCGGCAATCAGCCCCAGCATTTT	14	TRBV6-1	-	-	TRBJ1-5
CASSEAGGPYNEQFF	TGTGCCAGCAGTGAGGCGGGAGGGCCGTACAATGAGCAGTTCTTC	15	TRBV6-4	-	TRBD2	TRBJ2-1
CASSPTPGGPVTQYF	TGTGCCAGCAGCCCGACGCCGGGAGGGCCGGTTACGCAGTATTTT	15	TRBV7-9	-	TRBD2	TRBJ2-3
CASSLGTSGWDEQFF	TGTGCCAGCAGCTTAGGGACTAGCGGATGGGATGAGCAGTTCTTC	15	TRBV7-9	-	TRBD2	TRBJ2-1
CASSQDWTGAFF	TGTGCCAGCAGCCAAGACTGGACAGGGGCTTTCTTT	12	TRBV14	once	TRBD1	TRBJ1-1
CASSLDTGSYNEQFF	TGTGCCAGCAGCTTAGATACGGGCTCCTACAATGAGCAGTTCTTC	15	TRBV11-3	-	-	TRBJ2-1
CASSFGRWEANTEAFF	TGCGCCAGCAGCTTTGGGAGGTGGGAGGCGAACACTGAAGCTTTCTTT	16	TRBV5-1	-	-	TRBJ1-1
CASSLYSRSSYNEQFF	TGTGCCAGCAGTTTATATTCCCGGAGCTCCTACAATGAGCAGTTCTTC	16	TRBV27	-	-	TRBJ2-1
CATSSRGSNTGELFF	TGTGCCACCAGCAGTAGAGGGTCGAACACCGGGGAGCTGTTTTTT	15	TRBV15	-	-	TRBJ2-2
CASSNTGNTEAFF	TGTGCCAGCAGTAATACTGGGAACACTGAAGCTTTCTTT	13	TRBV6-2/TRBV6-3	once	-	TRBJ1-1